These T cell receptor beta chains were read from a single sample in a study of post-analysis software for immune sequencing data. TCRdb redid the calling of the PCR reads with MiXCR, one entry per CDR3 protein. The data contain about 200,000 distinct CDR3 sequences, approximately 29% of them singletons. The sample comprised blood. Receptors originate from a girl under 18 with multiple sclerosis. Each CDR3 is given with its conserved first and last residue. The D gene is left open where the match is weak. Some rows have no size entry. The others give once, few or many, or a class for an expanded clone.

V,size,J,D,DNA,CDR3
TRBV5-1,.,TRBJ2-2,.,TGCGCCAGCAGCTTTGAACAGACTAACACCGGGGAGCTGTTTTTT,CASSFEQTNTGELFF
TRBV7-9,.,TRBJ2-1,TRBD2,TGTGCCAGCAGCCCCTCTAGCGGGTCCTCCTACAATGAGCAGTTCTTC,CASSPSSGSSYNEQFF
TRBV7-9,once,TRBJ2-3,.,TGTGCCAGCAGCCAGCCCAGGGGCAGGGGTGAAGATACGCAGTATTTT,CASSQPRGRGEDTQYF
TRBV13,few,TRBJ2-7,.,TGTGCCGGCAGAGAAGCCGGGACCGACACCTACGAGCAGTACTTC,CAGREAGTDTYEQYF
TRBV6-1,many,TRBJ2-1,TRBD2,TGTGCCAGCAGTCCCCGGACTAGCGGGGCAGGGAGGGATGAGCAGTTCTTC,CASSPRTSGAGRDEQFF
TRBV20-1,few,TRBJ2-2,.,TGCAGTGCTAGGAAACAGGACGGGGAGCTGTTTTTT,CSARKQDGELFF
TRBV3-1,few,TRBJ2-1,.,TGTGCCAGCGGCCAAGCCGGGAGCTCCTACAATGAGCAGTTCTTC,CASGQAGSSYNEQFF
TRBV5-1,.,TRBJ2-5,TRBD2,TGCGCCAGTAGCTCGGCTAGCGGGTTCAAGGGCGGGCAGTACTTC,CASSSASGFKGGQYF
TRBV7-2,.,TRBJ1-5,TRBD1,TGTGCCAGCAGCTTAGCTGGGACAGGGGGCGGTCAGCCCCAGCATTTT,CASSLAGTGGGQPQHF
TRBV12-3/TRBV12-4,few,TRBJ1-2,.,TGTGCCAGCAGCCCCCGGGCCATTTATGGCTACACCTTC,CASSPRAIYGYTF
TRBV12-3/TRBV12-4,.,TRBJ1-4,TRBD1,TGTGCCAGCAGACCGGGACAGATGAATGAAAAACTGTTTTTT,CASRPGQMNEKLFF
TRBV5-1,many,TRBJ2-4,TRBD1,TGCGCCAGCAGCTTGGTGGGGACAGTGGACAGGGGATCCAAAAACATTCAGTACTTC,CASSLVGTVDRGSKNIQYF
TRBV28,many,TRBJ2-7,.,TGTGCCAGCAGTTCGCTTCTGGGCCCCGGCTGGCAGTACTTC,CASSSLLGPGWQYF
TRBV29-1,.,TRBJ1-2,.,TGCAGCGTTGCTGTGGAGACGGACTATGGCTACACCTTC,CSVAVETDYGYTF
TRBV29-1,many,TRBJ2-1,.,TGCAGCGTCGGGGCGGGTTGGAATGAGCAGTTCTTC,CSVGAGWNEQFF
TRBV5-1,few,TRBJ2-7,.,TGCGCCAGCAGCCCAGAGCTCCTCATGGCCTACGAGCAGTACTTC,CASSPELLMAYEQYF
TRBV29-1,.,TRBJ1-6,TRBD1,TGCAGCGCAGGGGGCAGGGTAAATTCACCCCTCCACTTT,CSAGGRVNSPLHF
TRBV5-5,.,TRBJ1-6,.,TGTGCCAGCAGCAATGTGGGGGCGGGTTCACCCCTCCACTTT,CASSNVGAGSPLHF
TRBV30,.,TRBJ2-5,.,TGTGCCGGGAGACAGTTTCCTCTTCAAGAGACCCAGTACTTC,CAGRQFPLQETQYF
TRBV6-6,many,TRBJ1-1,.,TGTGCCAGCGCTGACGGACAGAACACTGAAGCTTTCTTT,CASADGQNTEAFF
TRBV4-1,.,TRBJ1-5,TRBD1,TGCGCCGGCAGCCAACACCCCCTGGGACAGGGGGGGAATAGCAATCAGCCCCAGCATTTT,CAGSQHPLGQGGNSNQPQHF
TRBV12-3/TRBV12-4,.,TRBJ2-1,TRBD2,TGTGCCAGCAGTTCCCGGACTAGCGGGAGGGCCATGCTATCCCACAATGAGCAGTTCTTC,CASSSRTSGRAMLSHNEQFF
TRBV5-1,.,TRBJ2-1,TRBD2,TGCGCCAGCAGCTTGGCCTGGACTAGCGGCCACAATGAGCAGTTCTTC,CASSLAWTSGHNEQFF
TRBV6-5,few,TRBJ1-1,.,TGTGCCAGCAGTTACTCGGGAAACGGTGGGGACACTGAAGCTTTCTTT,CASSYSGNGGDTEAFF
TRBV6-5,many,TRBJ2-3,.,TGTGCCAGCGGCCGAAACCGGAGGGATGGCACAGATACGCAGTATTTT,CASGRNRRDGTDTQYF
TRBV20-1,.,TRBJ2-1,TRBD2,TGCAGTGCTACAGGACTAGCGGGGGATTACAATGAGCAGTTCTTC,CSATGLAGDYNEQFF
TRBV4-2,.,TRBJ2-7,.,TGTGCCAGCAGCCCCCTAGAGCGGAGCCCCTACGAGCAGTACTTC,CASSPLERSPYEQYF
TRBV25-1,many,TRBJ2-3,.,TGTGCCAGCAGTGTCGGGGACACCATCACAGATACGCAGTATTTT,CASSVGDTITDTQYF
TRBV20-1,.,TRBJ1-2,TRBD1,TGCAGTGCTACCGACAGGGGCCGGGGCTACACCTTC,CSATDRGRGYTF
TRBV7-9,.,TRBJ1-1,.,TGTGCCAGCAGCCACGGAATCAGGGGAGAAGCTTTCTTT,CASSHGIRGEAFF
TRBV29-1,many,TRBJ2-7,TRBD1,TGCAGCGTTACCGACAGGGGGGCCGAGCAGTACTTC,CSVTDRGAEQYF
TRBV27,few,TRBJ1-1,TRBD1,TGTGCCAGCAGTTTTTTAATGGGTCGGGACAGGGGTACTGAAGCTTTCTTT,CASSFLMGRDRGTEAFF
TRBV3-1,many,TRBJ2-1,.,TGTGCCAGCAGCCTCGCAGGGGAGGCGGCCTGGGGAAATGAGCAGTTCTTC,CASSLAGEAAWGNEQFF
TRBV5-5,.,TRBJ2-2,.,TGTGCCAGCAGCGGGGGTGCCAGGGGGGCCGGGGAGCTGTTTTTT,CASSGGARGAGELFF
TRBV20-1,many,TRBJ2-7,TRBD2,TGCAGTGCTGGGAGGGCAGGGCCTATTTCCTACGAGCAGTACTTC,CSAGRAGPISYEQYF
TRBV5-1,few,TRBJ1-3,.,TGCGCCAGCAGCCCGCGTCAGAGTGACAGTCCGAGGAACACCATATATTTT,CASSPRQSDSPRNTIYF
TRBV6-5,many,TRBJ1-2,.,TGTGCCAGCAGTCCGGGGGAGGGTGGCTACACCTTC,CASSPGEGGYTF
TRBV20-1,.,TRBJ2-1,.,TGCAGTGCTAGTGCCAGAATAAGCTCCTGCAATGAGCAGTTCTTC,CSASARISSCNEQFF
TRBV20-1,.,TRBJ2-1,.,TGCAGTGCTAGTGCCAGGACCTACGAGACCCAGTTCTTC,CSASARTYETQFF
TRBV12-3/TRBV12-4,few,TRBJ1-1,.,TGTGCCCGCAGTTTGGCACATTCGAACACTGAAGCTTTCTTT,CARSLAHSNTEAFF
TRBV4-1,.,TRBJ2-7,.,TGCGCCAGCAGCCAAATGGGGGCAGGGTCGTACGAGCAGTACTTC,CASSQMGAGSYEQYF
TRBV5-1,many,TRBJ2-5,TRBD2,TGCGCCAGCACCCCGGGAGCGGGAGTGGGGGAGACCCAGTACTTC,CASTPGAGVGETQYF
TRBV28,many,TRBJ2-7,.,TGTGCCAGCAGTTTCCCCGGGAAGGCCTACGAGCAGTACTTC,CASSFPGKAYEQYF
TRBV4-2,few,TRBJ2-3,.,TGTGCCAGCAGCCCAGCCGGGAGTAGCACAGATACGCAGTATTTT,CASSPAGSSTDTQYF
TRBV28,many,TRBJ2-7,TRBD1,TGTGCCAGCACCTATGACAGGGGGTACGAGCAGTACTTC,CASTYDRGYEQYF
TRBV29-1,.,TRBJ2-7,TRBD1,TGCAGCGTTTTACTCCTCGGACAGGGAACCTACGAGCAGTATTTC,CSVLLLGQGTYEQYF
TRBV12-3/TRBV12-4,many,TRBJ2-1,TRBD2,TGTGCCAGCAGTCCACAACTAGCGAGTGAGCAGTTCTTC,CASSPQLASEQFF
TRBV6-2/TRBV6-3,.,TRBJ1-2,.,TGTGCCAGCAGTTACTCGGGGGCCCACAGTGCGTACTATGGCTACACCTTC,CASSYSGAHSAYYGYTF
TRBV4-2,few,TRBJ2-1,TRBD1,TGTGCCAGCAGCCAAGAAGGGACAGGGTCATACAATGAGCAGTTCTTC,CASSQEGTGSYNEQFF